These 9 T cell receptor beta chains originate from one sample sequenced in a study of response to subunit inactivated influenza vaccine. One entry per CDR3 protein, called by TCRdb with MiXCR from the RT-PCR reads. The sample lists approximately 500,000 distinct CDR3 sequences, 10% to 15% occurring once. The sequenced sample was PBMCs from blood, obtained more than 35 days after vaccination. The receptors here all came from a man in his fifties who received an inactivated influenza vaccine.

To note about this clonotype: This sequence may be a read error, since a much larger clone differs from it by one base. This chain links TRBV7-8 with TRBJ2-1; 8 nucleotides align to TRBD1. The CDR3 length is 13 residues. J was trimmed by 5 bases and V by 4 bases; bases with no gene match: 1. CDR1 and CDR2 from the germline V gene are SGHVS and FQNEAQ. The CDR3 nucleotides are TGTGCCAGCAGCTGGGACAGGAACAATGAGCAGTTCTTC. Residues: CASSWDRNNEQFF.

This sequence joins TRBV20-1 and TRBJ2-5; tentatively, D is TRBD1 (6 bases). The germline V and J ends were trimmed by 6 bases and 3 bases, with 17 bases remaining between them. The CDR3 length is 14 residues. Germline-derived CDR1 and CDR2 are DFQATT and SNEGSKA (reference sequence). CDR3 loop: CSAPPGAPKETQYF. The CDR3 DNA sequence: TGCAGTGCCCCTCCAGGGGCCCCGAAAGAGACCCAGTACTTC.

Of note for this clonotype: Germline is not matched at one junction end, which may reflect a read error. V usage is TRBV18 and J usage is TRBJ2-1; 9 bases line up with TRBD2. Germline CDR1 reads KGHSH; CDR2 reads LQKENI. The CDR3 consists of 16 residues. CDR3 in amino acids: CASSWQGAGGYSEQFF. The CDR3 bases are TGTGCCAGCTCCTGGCAGGGAGCGGGAGGCTACAGTGAGCAGTTCTTC.

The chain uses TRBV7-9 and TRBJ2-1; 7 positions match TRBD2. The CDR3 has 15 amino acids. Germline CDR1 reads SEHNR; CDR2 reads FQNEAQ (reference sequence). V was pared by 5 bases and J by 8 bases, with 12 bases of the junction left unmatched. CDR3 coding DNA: TGTGCCAGCAGCCTCTTCAGGGAGGGCGGTTATGAGCAGTTCTTC. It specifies CASSLFREGGYEQFF. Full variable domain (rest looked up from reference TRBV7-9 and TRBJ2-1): DTGVSQNPRHKITKRGQNVTFRCDPISEHNRLYWYRQTLGQGPEFLTYFQNEAQLEKSRLLSDRFSAERPKGSFSTLEIQRTEQGDSAMYLCASSLFREGGYEQFFGPGTRLTVL.

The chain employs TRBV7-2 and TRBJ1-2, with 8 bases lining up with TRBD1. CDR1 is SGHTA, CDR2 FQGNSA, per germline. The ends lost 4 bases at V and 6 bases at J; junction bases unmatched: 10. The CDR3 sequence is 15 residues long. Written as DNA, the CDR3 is TGTGCCAGCAGCTACTACGGGACAGGAAACAATGGCTACACCTTC. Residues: CASSYYGTGNNGYTF.

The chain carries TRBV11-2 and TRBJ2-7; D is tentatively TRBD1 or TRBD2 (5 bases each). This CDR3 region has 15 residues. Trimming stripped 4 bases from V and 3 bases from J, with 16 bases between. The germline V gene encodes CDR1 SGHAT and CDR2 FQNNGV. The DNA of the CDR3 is TGTGCCAGCAGCTCCCCCCGGGGACGGCTCTACGAGCAGTACTTC. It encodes CASSSPRGRLYEQYF. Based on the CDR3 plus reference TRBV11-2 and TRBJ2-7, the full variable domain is EAGVAQSPRYKIIEKRQSVAFWCNPISGHATLYWYQQILGQGPKLLIQFQNNGVVDDSQLPKDRFSAERLKGVDSTLKIQPAKLEDSAVYLCASSSPRGRLYEQYFGPGTRLTVT.

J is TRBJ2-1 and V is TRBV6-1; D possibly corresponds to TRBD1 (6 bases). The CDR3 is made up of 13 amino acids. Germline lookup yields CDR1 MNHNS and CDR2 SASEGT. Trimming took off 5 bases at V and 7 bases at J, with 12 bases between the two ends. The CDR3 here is CASSPSQGNEQFF. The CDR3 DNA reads TGTGCCAGCAGTCCATCTCAGGGGAATGAGCAGTTCTTC.

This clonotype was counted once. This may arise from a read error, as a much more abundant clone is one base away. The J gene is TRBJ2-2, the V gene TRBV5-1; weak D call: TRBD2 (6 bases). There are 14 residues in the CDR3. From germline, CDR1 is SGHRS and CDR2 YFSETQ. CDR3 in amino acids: CASSLGGGAGELVF. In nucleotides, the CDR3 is TGCGCCAGCAGCTTGGGAGGAGGGGCCGGGGAGCTGGTTTTT.

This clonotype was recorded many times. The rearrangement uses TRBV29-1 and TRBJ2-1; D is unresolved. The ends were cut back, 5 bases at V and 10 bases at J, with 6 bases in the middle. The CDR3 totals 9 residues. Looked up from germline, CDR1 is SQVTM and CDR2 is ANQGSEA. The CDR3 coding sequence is TGCAGCGTTCTGGAAGAGCAGTTCTTC. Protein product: CSVLEEQFF.